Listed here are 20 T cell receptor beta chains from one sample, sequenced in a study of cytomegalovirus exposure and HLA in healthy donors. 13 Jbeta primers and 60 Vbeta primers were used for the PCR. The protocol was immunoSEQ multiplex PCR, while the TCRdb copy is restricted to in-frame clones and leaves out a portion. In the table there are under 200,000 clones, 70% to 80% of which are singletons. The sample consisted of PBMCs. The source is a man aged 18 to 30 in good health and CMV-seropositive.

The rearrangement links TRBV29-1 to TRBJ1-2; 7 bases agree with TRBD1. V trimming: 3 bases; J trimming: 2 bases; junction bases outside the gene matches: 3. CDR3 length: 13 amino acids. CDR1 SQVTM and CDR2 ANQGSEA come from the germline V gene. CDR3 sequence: CSVDLTGNYGYTF. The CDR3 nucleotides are TGCAGCGTTGACTTGACAGGGAACTATGGCTACACCTTC.

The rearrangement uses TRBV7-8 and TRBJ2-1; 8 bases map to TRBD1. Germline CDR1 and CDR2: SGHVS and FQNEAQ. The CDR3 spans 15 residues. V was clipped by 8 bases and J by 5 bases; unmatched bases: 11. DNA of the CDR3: TGTGCCAGCCAGACCAGACAGGGGCCGAACAATGAGCAGTTCTTC. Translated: CASQTRQGPNNEQFF.

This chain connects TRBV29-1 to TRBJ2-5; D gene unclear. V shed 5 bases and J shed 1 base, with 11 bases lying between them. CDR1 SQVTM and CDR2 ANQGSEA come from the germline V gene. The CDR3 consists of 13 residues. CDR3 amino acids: CSVYLGSQETQYF. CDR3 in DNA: TGCAGCGTTTACCTTGGCAGCCAAGAGACCCAGTACTTC.

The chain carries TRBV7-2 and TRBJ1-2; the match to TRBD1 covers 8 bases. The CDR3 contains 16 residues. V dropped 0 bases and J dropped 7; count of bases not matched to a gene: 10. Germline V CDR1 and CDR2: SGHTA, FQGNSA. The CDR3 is CASSLAMAGGRGGYTF. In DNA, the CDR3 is TGTGCCAGCAGCTTAGCGATGGCAGGGGGCCGCGGTGGCTACACCTTC.

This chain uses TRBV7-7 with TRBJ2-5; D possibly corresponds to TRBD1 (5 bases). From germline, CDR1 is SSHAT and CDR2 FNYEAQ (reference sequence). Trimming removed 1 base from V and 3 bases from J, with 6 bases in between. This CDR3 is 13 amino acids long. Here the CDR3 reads CASSLGQKETQYF. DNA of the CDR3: TGTGCCAGCAGCTTAGGACAGAAAGAGACCCAGTACTTC.

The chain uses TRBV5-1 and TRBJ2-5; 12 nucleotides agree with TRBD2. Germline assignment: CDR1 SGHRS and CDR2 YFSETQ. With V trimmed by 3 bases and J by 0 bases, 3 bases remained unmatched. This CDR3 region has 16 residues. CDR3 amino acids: CASSSWTSGDQETQYF. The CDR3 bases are TGCGCCAGCAGCTCCTGGACTAGCGGGGACCAAGAGACCCAGTACTTC. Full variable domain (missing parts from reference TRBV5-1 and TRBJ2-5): KAGVTQTPRYLIKTRGQQVTLSCSPISGHRSVSWYQQTPGQGLQFLFEYFSETQRNKGNFPGRFSGRQFSNSRSEMNVSTLELGDSALYLCASSSWTSGDQETQYFGPGTRLLVL.

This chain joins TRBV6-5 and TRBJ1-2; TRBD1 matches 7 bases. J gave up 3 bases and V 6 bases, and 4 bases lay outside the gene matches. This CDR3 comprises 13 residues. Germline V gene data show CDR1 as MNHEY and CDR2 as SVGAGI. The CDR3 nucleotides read TGTGCCAGCAGCCACACAGGGGACTATGGCTACACCTTC. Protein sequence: CASSHTGDYGYTF.

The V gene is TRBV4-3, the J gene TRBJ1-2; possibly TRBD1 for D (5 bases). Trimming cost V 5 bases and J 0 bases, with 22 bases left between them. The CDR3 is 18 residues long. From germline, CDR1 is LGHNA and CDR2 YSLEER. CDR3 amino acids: CASSYALGHFGANYGYTF. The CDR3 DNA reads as TGCGCCAGCAGCTACGCCCTAGGACATTTCGGAGCTAACTATGGCTACACCTTC.

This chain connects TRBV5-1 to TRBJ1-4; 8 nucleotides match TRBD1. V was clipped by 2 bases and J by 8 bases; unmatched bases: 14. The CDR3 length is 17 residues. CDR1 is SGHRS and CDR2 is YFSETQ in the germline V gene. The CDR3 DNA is TGCGCCAGCAGCTTCGGGACAGGCGAACTTCGGGGGGAAAAACTGTTTTTT. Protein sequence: CASSFGTGELRGEKLFF.

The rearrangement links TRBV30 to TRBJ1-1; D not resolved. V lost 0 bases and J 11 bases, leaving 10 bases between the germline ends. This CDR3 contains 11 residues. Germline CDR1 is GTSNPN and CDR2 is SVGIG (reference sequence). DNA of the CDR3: TGTGCCTGGAGTGTAGACGGGAAGGCTTTCTTT. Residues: CAWSVDGKAFF. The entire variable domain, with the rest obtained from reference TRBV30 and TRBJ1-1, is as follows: SQTIHQWPATLVQPVGSPLSLECTVEGTSNPNLYWYRQAAGRGLQLLFYSVGIGQISSEVPQNLSASRPQDRQFILSSKKLLLSDSGFYLCAWSVDGKAFFGQGTRLTVV.

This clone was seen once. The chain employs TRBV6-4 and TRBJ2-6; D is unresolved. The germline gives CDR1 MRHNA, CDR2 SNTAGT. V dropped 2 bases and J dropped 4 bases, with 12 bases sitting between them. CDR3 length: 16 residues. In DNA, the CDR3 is TGTGCCAGCAGTGACGGCGGTCTGTACGGGGCCAACGTCCTGACTTTC. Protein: CASSDGGLYGANVLTF.

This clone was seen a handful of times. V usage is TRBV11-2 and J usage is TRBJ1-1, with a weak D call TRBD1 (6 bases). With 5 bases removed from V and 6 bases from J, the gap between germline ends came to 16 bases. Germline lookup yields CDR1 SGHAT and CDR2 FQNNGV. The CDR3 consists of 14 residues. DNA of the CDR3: TGTGCCAGCAGCCTCCTGAGGGGGGGGCCTGAAGCTTTCTTT. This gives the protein CASSLLRGGPEAFF. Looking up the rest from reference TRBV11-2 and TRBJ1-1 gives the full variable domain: EAGVAQSPRYKIIEKRQSVAFWCNPISGHATLYWYQQILGQGPKLLIQFQNNGVVDDSQLPKDRFSAERLKGVDSTLKIQPAKLEDSAVYLCASSLLRGGPEAFFGQGTRLTVV.

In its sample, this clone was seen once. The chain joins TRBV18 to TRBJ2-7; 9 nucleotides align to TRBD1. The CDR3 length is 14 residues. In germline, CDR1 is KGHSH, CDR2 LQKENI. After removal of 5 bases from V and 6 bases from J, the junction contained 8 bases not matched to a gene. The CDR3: CASSSRQGDGEQYF. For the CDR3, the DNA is TGTGCCAGCTCATCCCGACAGGGGGATGGCGAGCAGTACTTC.

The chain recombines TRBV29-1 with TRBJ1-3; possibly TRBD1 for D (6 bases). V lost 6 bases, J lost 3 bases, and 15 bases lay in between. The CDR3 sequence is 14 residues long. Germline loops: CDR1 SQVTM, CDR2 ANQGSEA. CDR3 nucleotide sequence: TGCAGCGTCGCTGGGGGCCGTTTTGGAAACACCATATATTTT. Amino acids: CSVAGGRFGNTIYF.

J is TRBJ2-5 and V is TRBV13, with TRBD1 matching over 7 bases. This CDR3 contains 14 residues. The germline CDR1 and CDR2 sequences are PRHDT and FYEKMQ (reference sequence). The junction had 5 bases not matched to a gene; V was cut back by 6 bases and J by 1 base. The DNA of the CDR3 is TGTGCCAGCAGTCGAAGGACAGGCCAAGAGACCCAGTACTTC. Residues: CASSRRTGQETQYF.

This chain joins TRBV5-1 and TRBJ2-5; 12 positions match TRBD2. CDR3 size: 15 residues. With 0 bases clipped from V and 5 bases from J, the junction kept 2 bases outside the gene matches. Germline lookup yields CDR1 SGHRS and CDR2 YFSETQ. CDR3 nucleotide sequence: TGCGCCAGCAGCTTGGGACTAGCGGGAGACGAGACCCAGTACTTC. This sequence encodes CASSLGLAGDETQYF.

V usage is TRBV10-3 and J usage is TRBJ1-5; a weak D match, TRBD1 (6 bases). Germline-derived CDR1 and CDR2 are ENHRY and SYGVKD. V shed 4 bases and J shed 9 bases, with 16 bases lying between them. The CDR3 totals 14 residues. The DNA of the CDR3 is TGTGCCATCAGTGCCACAGGGAGCATGAGGCCCCAGCATTTT. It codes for CAISATGSMRPQHF.

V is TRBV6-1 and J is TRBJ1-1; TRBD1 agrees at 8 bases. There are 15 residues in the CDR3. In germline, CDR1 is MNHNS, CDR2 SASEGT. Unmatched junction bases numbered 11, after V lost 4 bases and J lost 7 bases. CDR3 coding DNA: TGTGCCAGCAGTGGACCTTCAGGGGGCGCAGGTGAAGCTTTCTTT. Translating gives CASSGPSGGAGEAFF.

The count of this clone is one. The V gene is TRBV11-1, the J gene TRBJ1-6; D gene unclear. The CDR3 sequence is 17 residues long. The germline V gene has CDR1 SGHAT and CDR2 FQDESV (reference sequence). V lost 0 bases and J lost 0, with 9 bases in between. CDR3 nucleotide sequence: TGTGCCAGCAGCTTAGCTTTCGGGAGCTCCTATAATTCACCCCTCCACTTT. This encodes CASSLAFGSSYNSPLHF. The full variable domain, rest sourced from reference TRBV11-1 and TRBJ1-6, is EAEVAQSPRYKITEKSQAVAFWCDPISGHATLYWYRQILGQGPELLVQFQDESVVDDSQLPKDRFSAERLKGVDSTLKIQPAELGDSAMYLCASSLAFGSSYNSPLHFGNGTRLTVT.

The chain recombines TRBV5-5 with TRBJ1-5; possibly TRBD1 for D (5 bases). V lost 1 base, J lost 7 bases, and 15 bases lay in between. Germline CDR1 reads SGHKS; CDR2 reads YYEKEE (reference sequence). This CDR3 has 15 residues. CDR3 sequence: CASSLSGAGGQPQHF. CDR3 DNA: TGTGCCAGCAGCTTGAGTGGGGCTGGGGGGCAGCCCCAGCATTTT.